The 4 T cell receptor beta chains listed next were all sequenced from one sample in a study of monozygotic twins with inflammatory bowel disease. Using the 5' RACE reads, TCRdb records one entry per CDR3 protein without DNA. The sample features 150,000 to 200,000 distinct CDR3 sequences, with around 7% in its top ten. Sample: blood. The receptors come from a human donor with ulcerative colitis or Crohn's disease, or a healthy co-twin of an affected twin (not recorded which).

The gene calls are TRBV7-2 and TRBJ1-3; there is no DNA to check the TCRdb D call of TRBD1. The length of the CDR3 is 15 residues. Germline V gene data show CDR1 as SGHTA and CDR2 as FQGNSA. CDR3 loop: CASSSGTGGANTIYF.

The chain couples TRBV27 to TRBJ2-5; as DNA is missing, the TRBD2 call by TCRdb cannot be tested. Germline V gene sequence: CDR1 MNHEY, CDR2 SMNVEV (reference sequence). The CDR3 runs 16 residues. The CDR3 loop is CASSSPTSGLPKGQYF.

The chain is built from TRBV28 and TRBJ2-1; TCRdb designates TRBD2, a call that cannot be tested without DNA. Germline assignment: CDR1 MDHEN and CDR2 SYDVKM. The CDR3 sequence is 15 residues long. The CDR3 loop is CASSLLSSGDSEQFF. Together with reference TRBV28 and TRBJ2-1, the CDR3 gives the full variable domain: DVKVTQSSRYLVKRTGEKVFLECVQDMDHENMFWYRQDPGLGLRLIYFSYDVKMKEKGDIPEGYSVSREKKERFSLILESASTNQTSMYLCASSLLSSGDSEQFFGPGTRLTVL.

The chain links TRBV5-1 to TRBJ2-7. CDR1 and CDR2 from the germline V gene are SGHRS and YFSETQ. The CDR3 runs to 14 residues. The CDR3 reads CASSLESSKYEQYF.